Shown below are 26 T cell receptor beta chains from a single sample sequenced in a study of shared clonotypes between healthy human individuals. Using immunoSEQ multiplex PCR, the repertoire was profiled, and TCRdb retains in-frame clones only, with some absent. The repertoire holds some 2,400,000 clones, with approximately 96% as singletons. Sequencing used naive CD4+ T cells sorted from blood. Regarding subset: CD45RA+ positively selected. All receptors derive from a man between 18 and 29 years old in good health.

The chain uses TRBV19 and TRBJ2-1; 7 nucleotides agree with TRBD1. Germline-derived CDR1 and CDR2 are LNHDA and SQIVND (reference sequence). The junction had 9 bases not matched to a gene; V was cut back by 6 bases and J by 4 bases. This CDR3 comprises 15 residues. The CDR3 sequence is CASRRPGTAYNEQFF. In nucleotides, the CDR3 is TGTGCCAGTAGGCGGCCAGGGACAGCTTACAATGAGCAGTTCTTC.

This sequence joins TRBV2 and TRBJ2-7; TRBD1 agrees at 9 bases. The CDR3 is made up of 16 amino acids. V dropped 0 bases and J dropped 3; count of bases not matched to a gene: 6. Looked up from germline, CDR1 is SNHLY and CDR2 is FYNNEI. In DNA form, the CDR3 reads TGTGCCAGCAGTGAAGCGAATCCGGGACAGGGCTACGAGCAGTACTTC. Its translation is CASSEANPGQGYEQYF.

This clone came up once. The chain uses TRBV7-9 and TRBJ2-7, with 9 bases matching TRBD2. Losses at the gene ends were 4 bases for V and 6 bases for J; bases not matched to a gene: 10. The CDR3 runs to 15 residues. Germline V gene data show CDR1 as SEHNR and CDR2 as FQNEAQ (reference sequence). The DNA for the CDR3 is TGTGCCAGCAGCTCCGGTGGACTAGCGAATGGCGAGCAGTACTTC. Translated, it gives CASSSGGLANGEQYF.

The chain recombines TRBV6-4 with TRBJ2-3; D is tentatively TRBD1 or TRBD2 (5 bases each). This CDR3 has 15 residues. In germline, CDR1 is MRHNA, CDR2 SNTAGT. Trimming took off 6 bases at V and 6 bases at J, with 19 bases between the two ends. The CDR3 DNA is TGTGCCAGCAGGGGGACCGATAACGGGACGGATACGCAGTATTTT. Translated: CASRGTDNGTDTQYF.

The chain couples TRBV2 to TRBJ2-5, with TRBD1 matching over 7 bases. The germline V gene encodes CDR1 SNHLY and CDR2 FYNNEI. Trimming removed 4 bases from V and 4 bases from J; junction bases left unmatched: 3. The CDR3 covers 13 residues. CDR3 bases: TGTGCCAGCAGTGGACAGGGCGTAGAGACCCAGTACTTC. Protein product: CASSGQGVETQYF.

The chain uses TRBV10-1 and TRBJ2-7; unclear D gene. Germline V gene sequence: CDR1 WNHNN, CDR2 SYGVQD (reference sequence). The CDR3 consists of 14 residues. V lost 0 bases to trimming and J lost 1 base, with 7 bases between them. The CDR3 DNA is TGCGCCAGCAGTGAGTCGAGTGAGTCCTACGAGCAGTACTTC. Its translation is CASSESSESYEQYF.

About this clone: The sample contains more than one DNA sequence encoding this CDR3. V usage is TRBV10-1 and J usage is TRBJ1-1; no clear D gene. The CDR3 covers 14 residues. V was pared by 3 bases and J by 1 base, with 9 bases between. CDR1 WNHNN and CDR2 SYGVQD come from the germline V gene (reference sequence). The chain's CDR3 is CASSESPGNTEAFF. CDR3 DNA sequence: TGCGCCAGCAGTGAATCCCCAGGGAACACTGAAGCTTTCTTT.

Worth noting for this clone: Other nucleotide sequences from this sample produce the same CDR3. V usage is TRBV5-1 and J usage is TRBJ2-3; D not certain. Germline V gene data show CDR1 as SGHRS and CDR2 as YFSETQ. The CDR3 is 15 residues long. V shed 0 bases and J shed 4 bases, with 12 bases lying between them. CDR3 nucleotides: TGCGCCAGCAGCTTGGATGGTAGGGCGGCAGATACGCAGTATTTT. This encodes CASSLDGRAADTQYF.

The chain combines TRBV7-9 with TRBJ1-5, with 8 bases lining up with TRBD1. This CDR3 comprises 14 residues. Trimming at V came to 2 bases and at J to 7 bases, leaving 4 bases not matched to a gene. Germline CDR1 is SEHNR and CDR2 is FQNEAQ (reference sequence). Here the CDR3 reads CASSLQGARQPQHF. The DNA for the CDR3 is TGTGCCAGCAGCTTACAGGGGGCGAGGCAGCCCCAGCATTTT.

The rearrangement joins TRBV28 to TRBJ1-4, with no clear D. Germline CDR1 is MDHEN and CDR2 is SYDVKM. The CDR3 sequence is 12 residues long. Trimming left V 8 bases short and J 12 bases short, with 16 bases between. The CDR3 loop reads CASGRLALELFF. The CDR3 DNA follows: TGTGCCAGCGGACGTCTCGCCCTAGAACTGTTTTTT.

The rearrangement links TRBV10-3 to TRBJ2-3; D perhaps matches TRBD2 (6 bases). The germline CDR1 and CDR2 sequences are ENHRY and SYGVKD. The V end lost 6 bases, the J end lost 2 bases, and 9 bases lay between the germline ends. This CDR3 region has 13 residues. CDR3 nucleotides: TGTGCCATCAGGGAGCGGGCCACAGATACGCAGTATTTT. This encodes CAIRERATDTQYF.

This chain connects TRBV27 to TRBJ1-6; TRBD1 aligns across 7 bases. J was trimmed by 8 bases and V by 5 bases; bases with no gene match: 12. The CDR3 is made up of 16 amino acids. CDR1 and CDR2 (germline): MNHEY, SMNVEV (reference sequence). CDR3 protein: CASSPHTRDRYSPLHF. The CDR3 nucleotides read TGTGCCAGCAGTCCCCACACGCGGGACAGATATTCACCCCTCCACTTT.

The CDR3 region has the DNA TGTGCCAGCACAGCCGGACAGGGAAAGGGTAATGAAAAACTGTTTTTT. Amino acid sequence: CASTAGQGKGNEKLFF. V and J are TRBV18 and TRBJ1-4; 8 positions match TRBD1. Trimming took 8 bases from V and 4 from J; bases not matched to a gene: 12. Germline V gene data show CDR1 as KGHSH and CDR2 as LQKENI. The length of the CDR3 is 16 residues. The whole variable domain, remainder taken from reference TRBV18 and TRBJ1-4, is NAGVMQNPRHLVRRRGQEARLRCSPMKGHSHVYWYRQLPEEGLKFMVYLQKENIIDESGMPKERFSAEFPKEGPSILRIQQVVRGDSAAYFCASTAGQGKGNEKLFFGSGTQLSVL.

J is TRBJ2-3 and V is TRBV9, with 9 bases that match TRBD2. The CDR3 runs to 14 residues. Germline CDR1 and CDR2: SGDLS and YYNGEE. The V gene end was trimmed by 8 bases and the J gene end by 4 bases; junction bases not matched to a gene: 8. CDR3: CASGVAGGPDTQYF. In DNA form, the CDR3 reads TGTGCCAGTGGGGTGGCGGGAGGGCCAGATACGCAGTATTTT.

A remark on this clone: Additional DNA sequences in this sample encode the identical CDR3. J is TRBJ2-5 and V is TRBV28; 7 positions agree with TRBD2. This CDR3 has 14 amino acids. CDR1 is MDHEN and CDR2 is SYDVKM in the germline V gene. V was clipped by 4 bases and J by 5 bases; unmatched bases: 7. The CDR3 sequence: CASSSGGVQETQYF. CDR3 DNA: TGTGCCAGCAGTTCGGGGGGTGTCCAGGAGACCCAGTACTTC.

The chain couples TRBV6-1 to TRBJ2-3, with D unclear. The germline V and J ends were trimmed by 5 bases and 2 bases, with 8 bases remaining between them. The CDR3 loop spans 13 amino acids. Germline CDR1 and CDR2: MNHNS and SASEGT. The CDR3 loop reads CASSSWITDTQYF. CDR3 DNA sequence: TGTGCCAGCAGTTCATGGATCACAGATACGCAGTATTTT.

The chain joins TRBV6-5 to TRBJ1-1; maybe TRBD1 (5 bases). Between the trimmed V and J ends, which lost 7 bases and 1 base, there was a span of 16 bases. The CDR3 totals 15 residues. The V gene's germline CDR1 is MNHEY and CDR2 SVGAGI. Here the CDR3 DNA reads TGTGCCAGCAACCGGAGCGGACACAAGAACACTGAAGCTTTCTTT. This sequence encodes CASNRSGHKNTEAFF.

The chain combines TRBV4-1 with TRBJ2-3; D is undetermined. Germline CDR1 reads MGHRA; CDR2 reads YSYEKL. Trimming left V 2 bases short and J 6 bases short, with 15 bases between. The CDR3 has 15 residues. CDR3: CASSQNTATGDTQYF. Written as DNA, the CDR3 is TGCGCCAGCAGCCAAAACACGGCAACGGGTGATACGCAGTATTTT.

The chain has TRBV7-9 and TRBJ2-1; the D gene is possibly TRBD2 (5 bases). This CDR3 has 16 amino acids. The germline V and J ends were trimmed by 5 bases and 4 bases, with 18 bases remaining between them. Per germline, CDR1 SEHNR and CDR2 FQNEAQ (reference sequence). The CDR3 DNA reads as TGTGCCAGCAGCCCCCGGACTTCCACGTCATACAATGAGCAGTTCTTC. Amino acid sequence: CASSPRTSTSYNEQFF.

The genes are TRBV6-5 and TRBJ1-1; D is ambiguous. V was cut by 0 bases and J by 6 bases, with 11 bases left in between. The germline gives CDR1 MNHEY, CDR2 SVGAGI. This CDR3 region has 14 residues. The CDR3 protein is CASSYSINGAEAFF. CDR3 nucleotides: TGTGCCAGCAGTTACTCGATTAATGGGGCTGAAGCTTTCTTT.

The chain recombines TRBV30 with TRBJ1-2; 8 bases agree with TRBD1. Germline CDR1 GTSNPN, CDR2 SVGIG (reference sequence). This CDR3 is built from 13 residues. V was clipped by 4 bases and J by 7 bases; unmatched bases: 8. The CDR3 here is CAWTGQGGVGYTF. In DNA form, the CDR3 reads TGTGCCTGGACAGGACAGGGTGGTGTTGGCTACACCTTC.

The rearrangement uses TRBV25-1 and TRBJ1-1; possibly TRBD1 for D (5 bases). V was cut by 2 bases and J by 2 bases, with 12 bases left in between. CDR1 and CDR2 from the germline V gene are MGHDK and SYGVNS. The CDR3 loop spans 15 amino acids. CDR3 loop: CASSEDQGRNTEAFF. In nucleotides, the CDR3 is TGTGCCAGCAGTGAAGATCAGGGAAGAAACACTGAAGCTTTCTTT.

This sequence joins TRBV6-5 and TRBJ2-5; TRBD1 matches 7 bases. Germline lookup yields CDR1 MNHEY and CDR2 SVGAGI. This CDR3 has 15 amino acids. The V segment lost 6 bases and the J segment 5 bases; nucleotides outside the gene matches: 12. The CDR3: CASSSGTVNGETQYF. CDR3 coding DNA: TGTGCCAGCAGCTCCGGGACAGTAAATGGGGAGACCCAGTACTTC.

In this sample, this clone turned up once. This sequence joins TRBV6-5 and TRBJ2-1, with D perhaps TRBD2 (6 bases). Trimming cost V 9 bases and J 8 bases, with 20 bases left between them. From germline, CDR1 is MNHEY and CDR2 SVGAGI. The CDR3 has 14 residues. Written as DNA, the CDR3 is TGTGCCAGTTATCGGGAGCCTACCGTAGATGAGCAGTTCTTC. It specifies CASYREPTVDEQFF.

The genes are TRBV25-1 and TRBJ1-5; no reliable D call. The CDR3 contains 10 residues. Trimming stripped 2 bases from V and 13 bases from J, with 6 bases between. CDR1 is MGHDK, CDR2 SYGVNS, per germline. The CDR3 DNA follows: TGTGCCAGCAGTGAAAGGAAACAGCATTTT. Translated: CASSERKQHF. The entire variable domain, with the rest obtained from reference TRBV25-1 and TRBJ1-5, is as follows: EADIYQTPRYLVIGTGKKITLECSQTMGHDKMYWYQQDPGMELHLIHYSYGVNSTEKGDLSSESTVSRIRTEHFPLTLESARPSHTSQYLCASSERKQHFGDGTRLSIL.

J is TRBJ1-1 and V is TRBV7-2; D perhaps matches TRBD1 (5 bases). Trimming shortened V by 3 bases and J by 5 bases, and 16 bases separated the two germline ends. Germline V gene lookup returns CDR1 SGHTA and CDR2 FQGNSA. The CDR3 is made up of 15 amino acids. DNA of the CDR3: TGTGCCAGCAGCTTCCGATCCGGAAGGGGAACTGAAGCTTTCTTT. It translates to CASSFRSGRGTEAFF.